The 8 T cell receptor beta chains below come from one sample, sequenced in a study of T cell responses to AZD1222 COVID-19 vaccine. Some clones are missing from TCRdb's copy, which holds only in-frame ones; the method was immunoSEQ multiplex PCR. The repertoire has some 120,000 clones, around 90% of them found once; the top ten carry approximately 1.5%. The source material was peripheral blood, sampled on day 0 of AZD1222 vaccination. Receptors originate from an adult in good health.

This clone was found once. The genes are TRBV6-5 and TRBJ1-3, with 9 bases identical to TRBD1. Germline values: CDR1 MNHEY, CDR2 SVGAGI. This CDR3 spans 14 amino acids. V gave up 4 bases and J gave up 5 bases; unmatched junction bases: 3. The CDR3 spells CASSSGTGRNTIYF. The CDR3 DNA reads as TGTGCCAGCAGTTCCGGGACAGGGAGAAACACCATATATTTT.

The V gene is TRBV30, the J gene TRBJ1-1; D gene uncertain. V lost 4 bases, J lost 7 bases, and 10 bases lay in between. The CDR3 is 11 amino acids. Germline V gene data show CDR1 as GTSNPN and CDR2 as SVGIG (reference sequence). This chain's CDR3 is CAWTEVVEAFF. The CDR3 DNA reads TGTGCCTGGACCGAGGTGGTTGAAGCTTTCTTT.

V and J are TRBV25-1 and TRBJ1-2, with 7 bases fitting TRBD1. Trimming at V came to 4 bases and at J to 8 bases, leaving 10 bases not matched to a gene. The CDR3 totals 14 residues. From germline, CDR1 is MGHDK and CDR2 SYGVNS. CDR3 sequence (DNA): TGTGCCAGCAGTGGTAGACAGGGCAAGAGGGGCTACACCTTC. It codes for CASSGRQGKRGYTF.

A single count supports this clone. This chain uses TRBV4-1 with TRBJ2-5; D perhaps matches TRBD2 (5 bases). Germline V gene lookup returns CDR1 MGHRA and CDR2 YSYEKL. CDR3 size: 18 residues. Trimming took 2 bases from V and 4 from J, leaving 23 bases between them. CDR3 sequence: CASSQPSHGTSRAETQYF. The CDR3 DNA reads as TGCGCCAGCAGCCAACCCAGCCACGGTACTAGTAGAGCAGAGACCCAGTACTTC.

The V call is TRBV5-1, the J call TRBJ1-2; D is unresolved. Germline loops: CDR1 SGHRS, CDR2 YFSETQ. The CDR3 runs to 13 residues. With 0 bases removed from V and 2 bases from J, the gap between germline ends came to 5 bases. The CDR3 nucleotides read TGCGCCAGCAGCTTGGAGGGAAACTATGGCTACACCTTC. Amino acids: CASSLEGNYGYTF.

The chain carries TRBV6-5 and TRBJ1-2; perhaps TRBD1 as D (6 bases). The V gene lost 5 bases and the J gene lost 6 bases, with 16 bases spanning the gap. This CDR3 is built from 14 residues. CDR1 is MNHEY, CDR2 SVGAGI, per germline. The CDR3 region has the DNA TGTGCCAGCAGTCCAACGGACAGCTCTCATGGCTACACCTTC. It encodes CASSPTDSSHGYTF.

The table lists this clone with a few counts. The rearrangement links TRBV3-1 (or the pseudogene TRBV3-2) to TRBJ1-6, with D possibly TRBD1 on 6 matching bases. Trimming shortened V by 4 bases and J by 9 bases, and 16 bases separated the two germline ends. CDR3 length: 15 amino acids. CDR1 and CDR2 from the germline V gene are LGHDT and YNNKEL (reference sequence). CDR3 bases: TGTGCCAGCAGCCTTGACGGGGGGCTGAGTTCACCCCTCCACTTT. This sequence encodes CASSLDGGLSSPLHF.

This clone was seen only a few times. The chain employs TRBV27 and TRBJ2-2; D not resolved. The germline gives CDR1 MNHEY, CDR2 SMNVEV (reference sequence). Trimming removed 5 bases at V and 5 bases at J, with 15 bases between. The CDR3 covers 15 residues. The CDR3 sequence: CASSPSVPRTGELFF. CDR3 in DNA: TGTGCCAGCAGTCCATCGGTTCCGCGAACCGGGGAGCTGTTTTTT.